A single sample gave rise to the 18 T cell receptor beta chains below, sequenced in a study of CD8+ T cells in alopecia areata. RNA was extracted and reverse transcribed into cDNA as the sequencing template. Repertoires were generated with immunoSEQ multiplex PCR, while TCRdb's copy carries only in-frame clones and drops some. The table has 200,000 to 250,000 clones, less than 75% seen once; the top ten hold about 1.4%. As for treatment: oral pan-JAK inhibitor, 5-10 mg twice daily. Material: CD4+ T cells sorted from blood, obtained at week 4, from a patient treated with tofacitinib. All receptors come from a human donor with alopecia areata.

The chain combines TRBV2 with TRBJ2-1, with 8 bases lining up with TRBD2. Unmatched junction bases numbered 10, after V lost 6 bases and J lost 3 bases. CDR3 size: 16 residues. Germline CDR1 is SNHLY and CDR2 is FYNNEI. In nucleotides, the CDR3 is TGTGCCAGCAGAGGTAGCGGGGACGCGTTCTACAATGAGCAGTTCTTC. Protein sequence: CASRGSGDAFYNEQFF.

V usage is TRBV30 and J usage is TRBJ2-1; 9 bases are shared with TRBD2. The CDR3 runs 17 residues. Unmatched junction bases numbered 8, after V lost 2 bases and J lost 0 bases. CDR1 and CDR2 (germline): GTSNPN, SVGIG (reference sequence). CDR3 residues: CAWSQGAGGSSYNEQFF. As DNA, the CDR3 is TGTGCCTGGAGTCAGGGAGCGGGGGGAAGCTCCTACAATGAGCAGTTCTTC.

The table lists this clone with a few counts. V is TRBV27 and J is TRBJ1-2; D may be TRBD1 (5 bases). V gave up 6 bases and J gave up 7 bases, with 15 bases separating them. This CDR3 has 13 residues. Germline CDR1 is MNHEY and CDR2 is SMNVEV (reference sequence). This CDR3 is CASRKGVSSGYTF. DNA for the CDR3: TGTGCCAGCAGAAAAGGGGTATCGTCTGGCTACACCTTC.

This clone was observed a handful of times. The chain is built from TRBV6-6 and TRBJ1-4, with no clear D. CDR1 and CDR2 from the germline V gene are MNHNY and SVGAGI (reference sequence). V was clipped by 8 bases and J by 8 bases, with 6 bases between them. The CDR3 covers 10 residues. As DNA, the CDR3 is TGTGCCAGCCGCAAAGAAAAACTGTTTTTT. Protein sequence: CASRKEKLFF.

The chain recombines TRBV25-1 with TRBJ1-6, with TRBD1 as a possible D gene (5 bases). Germline CDR1 MGHDK, CDR2 SYGVNS. Between the trimmed V and J ends, which lost 3 bases and 11 bases, there was a span of 14 bases. The CDR3 consists of 14 residues. The CDR3 sequence is CASSEGRVPAPLHF. The CDR3 nucleotides are TGTGCCAGCAGTGAGGGCAGGGTCCCAGCACCCCTCCACTTT.

V is TRBV29-1 and J is TRBJ2-2; no definite D call. V shed 3 bases and J shed 2 bases, with 13 bases lying between them. The CDR3 loop spans 15 amino acids. The germline V gene encodes CDR1 SQVTM and CDR2 ANQGSEA. The CDR3 nucleotides are TGCAGCGTTGAGATGGCGACGGTTAACACCGGGGAGCTGTTTTTT. Residues: CSVEMATVNTGELFF.

CDR3 coding DNA: TGCAGCGTTGTGCGGGGATTGTACACTGAAGCTTTCTTT. Its translation is CSVVRGLYTEAFF. This chain connects TRBV29-1 to TRBJ1-1; D gene unclear. From germline, CDR1 is SQVTM and CDR2 ANQGSEA. Trimming pared 4 bases from V and 3 bases from J, leaving 12 bases between. The CDR3 is made up of 13 amino acids.

The chain employs TRBV5-1 and TRBJ2-3; D not resolved. V was trimmed by 2 bases and J by 2 bases, leaving 12 bases between them. Looked up from germline, CDR1 is SGHRS and CDR2 is YFSETQ. CDR3 length: 15 residues. The CDR3 nucleotides are TGCGCCAGCAGCTTATTTGGGATAAACACAGATACGCAGTATTTT. Protein sequence: CASSLFGINTDTQYF.

V usage is TRBV29-1 and J usage is TRBJ1-1; D not resolved. Germline V lookup: CDR1 SQVTM, CDR2 ANQGSEA. V shed 5 bases and J shed 0 bases, with 10 bases lying between them. The CDR3 is 13 residues long. The CDR3 reads CSVSRRMNTEAFF. In nucleotides, the CDR3 is TGCAGCGTTTCTCGTCGGATGAACACTGAAGCTTTCTTT.

The genes are TRBV19 and TRBJ2-2; D possibly corresponds to TRBD1 (7 bases). The CDR3 extends over 18 amino acids. Trimming removed 2 bases at V and 1 base at J, with 17 bases between. Germline V gene sequence: CDR1 LNHDA, CDR2 SQIVND (reference sequence). The chain's CDR3 is CASSILRGDRRNTGELFF. The CDR3 DNA sequence: TGTGCCAGTAGTATATTAAGGGGGGACAGAAGGAACACCGGGGAGCTGTTTTTT.

The chain links TRBV4-2 to TRBJ2-3; D gene unclear. CDR1 LGHNA and CDR2 YNFKEQ come from the germline V gene. Trimming took off 4 bases at V and 0 bases at J, with 8 bases between the two ends. The CDR3 length is 14 residues. The chain's CDR3 is CASSPMGSTDTQYF. The CDR3 DNA sequence: TGTGCCAGCAGCCCTATGGGGAGCACAGATACGCAGTATTTT.

V and J are TRBV29-1 and TRBJ2-2; D gene ambiguous. V was trimmed by 0 bases and J by 2 bases, leaving 7 bases between them. In germline, CDR1 is SQVTM, CDR2 ANQGSEA. The length of the CDR3 is 14 residues. The CDR3 bases are TGCAGCGTTGAAGATCGCAGAAACACCGGGGAGCTGTTTTTT. Protein sequence: CSVEDRRNTGELFF.

The V call is TRBV7-2, the J call TRBJ1-5; D gene uncertain. V was trimmed by 1 base and J by 9 bases, leaving 16 bases between them. Per germline, CDR1 SGHTA and CDR2 FQGNSA. The CDR3 sequence is 15 residues long. The CDR3 region has the DNA TGTGCCAGCAGCTTAGAGGGTTCATGGAGTGGGCCCCAGCATTTT. Translation: CASSLEGSWSGPQHF. Together with reference TRBV7-2 and TRBJ1-5, the CDR3 gives the full variable domain: GAGVSQSPSNKVTEKGKDVELRCDPISGHTALYWYRQSLGQGLEFLIYFQGNSAPDKSGLPSDRFSAERTGGSVSTLTIQRTQQEDSAVYLCASSLEGSWSGPQHFGDGTRLSIL.

V is TRBV30 and J is TRBJ1-1; the D gene is possibly TRBD1 (5 bases). This CDR3 comprises 14 residues. The V end lost 3 bases, the J end lost 1 base, and 12 bases lay between the germline ends. The germline CDR1 and CDR2 sequences are GTSNPN and SVGIG (reference sequence). Here the CDR3 reads CAWSQGVTNTEAFF. Here the CDR3 DNA reads TGTGCCTGGAGCCAAGGGGTTACGAACACTGAAGCTTTCTTT.

This clone has a count of ten or more. The chain uses TRBV10-3 and TRBJ1-1, with 7 bases fitting TRBD1. Trimming cost V 3 bases and J 10 bases; bases outside gene matches: 5. The length of the CDR3 is 12 residues. CDR1 and CDR2 from the germline V gene are ENHRY and SYGVKD. The CDR3 DNA follows: TGTGCCATCAGTGATCCGGGACAGAGAGCTTTCTTT. Translating gives CAISDPGQRAFF.

In this sample, this clone turned up a few times. The gene calls are TRBV19 and TRBJ1-6; the match to TRBD1 covers 11 bases. Germline V gives CDR1 LNHDA, CDR2 SQIVND (reference sequence). The CDR3 is made up of 15 amino acids. The J segment lost 10 bases and the V segment lost 4 bases, leaving 6 bases of the junction unmatched. The CDR3 loop reads CASSTAGTGGSPLHF. The CDR3 DNA reads TGTGCCAGTAGTACAGCCGGGACAGGGGGGTCACCCCTCCACTTT.

This chain joins TRBV11-2 and TRBJ2-7; 12 positions match TRBD2. The CDR3 sequence is 15 residues long. Per germline, CDR1 SGHAT and CDR2 FQNNGV. V dropped 5 bases and J dropped 5; count of bases not matched to a gene: 7. CDR3 DNA sequence: TGTGCCAGCAGCCCCCGACTAGCGGGGGTCCACGAGCAGTACTTC. This encodes CASSPRLAGVHEQYF.

The table lists this clone with a few counts. The genes are TRBV2 and TRBJ2-7; 9 bases are a match to TRBD1. The CDR3 totals 14 residues. Germline CDR1 is SNHLY and CDR2 is FYNNEI. V shed 6 bases, J shed 2 bases, and the junction held 5 bases outside the gene matches. The CDR3 reads CASRTGQGTYEQYF. The CDR3, as DNA: TGTGCCAGCAGGACGGGACAGGGAACCTACGAGCAGTACTTC. The full variable domain, completed using reference TRBV2 and TRBJ2-7, is EPEVTQTPSHQVTQMGQEVILRCVPISNHLYFYWYRQILGQKVEFLVSFYNNEISEKSEIFDDQFSVERPDGSNFTLKIRSTKLEDSAMYFCASRTGQGTYEQYFGPGTRLTVT.